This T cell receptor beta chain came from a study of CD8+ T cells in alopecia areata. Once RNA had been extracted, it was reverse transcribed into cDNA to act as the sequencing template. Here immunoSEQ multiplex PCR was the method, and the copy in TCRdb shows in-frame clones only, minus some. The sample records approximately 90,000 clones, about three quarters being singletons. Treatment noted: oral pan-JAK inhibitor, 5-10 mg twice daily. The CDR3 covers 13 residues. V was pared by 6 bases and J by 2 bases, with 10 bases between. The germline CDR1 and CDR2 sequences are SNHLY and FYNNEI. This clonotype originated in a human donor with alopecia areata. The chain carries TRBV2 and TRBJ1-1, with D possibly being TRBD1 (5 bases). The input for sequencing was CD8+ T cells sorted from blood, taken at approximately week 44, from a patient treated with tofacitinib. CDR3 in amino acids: CASSAGVNTEAFF. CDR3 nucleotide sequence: TGTGCCAGCAGCGCGGGGGTTAACACTGAAGCTTTCTTT. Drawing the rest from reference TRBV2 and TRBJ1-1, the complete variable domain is EPEVTQTPSHQVTQMGQEVILRCVPISNHLYFYWYRQILGQKVEFLVSFYNNEISEKSEIFDDQFSVERPDGSNFTLKIRSTKLEDSAMYFCASSAGVNTEAFFGQGTRLTVV.